This T cell receptor (beta chain) comes out of a study of blood T cell repertoires in COVID-19. The wider study: There were acute and convalescent COVID-19 samples, and they came from the United States, Italy and Spain. The cDNA or gDNA used as material had been derived from T cells, B-cell-depleted T cells, or PBMCs.

Per the germline V gene, CDR1 is MNHEY and CDR2 is SVGAGI. V trimming: 7 bases; J trimming: 2 bases; junction bases outside the gene matches: 4. The CDR3 totals 14 residues. Authors' methods: Amplifying reference gene primers gave estimates of nucleated cell counts. Assay: immunoSEQ multiplex PCR; the TCRdb copy retains only in-frame clones and omits some. That table furnishes V, J and clone size, whereas the DNA furnished D and trimming. In the table there are about 54,000 clones, 75% to 90% of which are singletons. Sequencing used peripheral blood. The TCR originated in a human donor in a cohort sampled during active COVID-19. V gene TRBV6-5 combines with J gene TRBJ2-7, with 11 bases that match TRBD1. CDR3 sequence reads: CASTRGQGAYEQYF. The CDR3 DNA follows: TGTGCCAGCACGCGGGGACAGGGGGCCTACGAGCAGTACTTC.